This T cell receptor (beta chain) was sequenced during a study of T cells in Graves' hyperthyroidism and ophthalmopathy. Study findings and constraints: Most thyroid clonotypes expanded above 0.001 appeared in blood too. The model made its ophthalmopathy prediction, and onset followed a median about 6.8 months later.

The CDR3 loop spans 15 amino acids. Germline V lookup: CDR1 SNHLY, CDR2 FYNNEI. V dropped 8 bases and J dropped 5 bases, with 19 bases sitting between them. Any patient presenting with uncontrolled infection, other autoimmune disease, pregnancy or lactation was left out. Diagnosing involved the use of clinical symptoms, serum thyroxine and TRAb, thyroid ultrasound and orbital computed tomography. Researchers amplified the TCR beta CDR3 regions from RNA transcripts. Using the HTBI primer set, a first-round RT-PCR was run on the TCR CDR3. TCRdb used MiXCR to reprocess the multiplex PCR reads, holding one entry per CDR3 protein. The sample lists about 570,000 distinct CDR3 sequences, 40% to 55% occurring once. This clonotype was picked up a small number of times. Its antigen is as yet unknown.

The clonotype originates from an adult woman with Graves' disease, either hyperthyroidism or ophthalmopathy (not recorded which). The rearrangement joins TRBV2 to TRBJ2-1; possible D gene TRBD2, 6 bases. The sequenced sample consisted of peripheral blood or thyroid tissue (not recorded which). CDR3 amino acids: CASCGGRGGNNEQFF. CDR3 sequence (DNA): TGTGCCAGCTGTGGGGGGAGAGGCGGAAACAATGAGCAGTTCTTC.